This T cell receptor (beta chain) came from a study of cytomegalovirus exposure and HLA in healthy donors. Repertoires were generated with immunoSEQ multiplex PCR, while TCRdb's copy carries only in-frame clones and drops some. The sample records 130,000 to 150,000 clones, almost 90% being singletons. As for this clone: Its antigen is not identified.

Study results and caveats: In vitro, a few CMV-associated chains proved specific for CMV antigens.

Germline values: CDR1 SQVTM, CDR2 ANQGSEA. The germline V and J ends were trimmed by 4 bases and 2 bases, with 8 bases remaining between them. The CDR3 is 12 amino acids. Material: PBMCs. The chain links TRBV29-1 to TRBJ2-5; a possible D gene is TRBD1 (5 bases). The origin of this receptor is a woman aged 18 to 35 in good health and CMV-seropositive. The CDR3 DNA reads as TGCAGCGTTGGGGCAGGGCAAGAGACCCAGTACTTC. Its protein product is CSVGAGQETQYF.